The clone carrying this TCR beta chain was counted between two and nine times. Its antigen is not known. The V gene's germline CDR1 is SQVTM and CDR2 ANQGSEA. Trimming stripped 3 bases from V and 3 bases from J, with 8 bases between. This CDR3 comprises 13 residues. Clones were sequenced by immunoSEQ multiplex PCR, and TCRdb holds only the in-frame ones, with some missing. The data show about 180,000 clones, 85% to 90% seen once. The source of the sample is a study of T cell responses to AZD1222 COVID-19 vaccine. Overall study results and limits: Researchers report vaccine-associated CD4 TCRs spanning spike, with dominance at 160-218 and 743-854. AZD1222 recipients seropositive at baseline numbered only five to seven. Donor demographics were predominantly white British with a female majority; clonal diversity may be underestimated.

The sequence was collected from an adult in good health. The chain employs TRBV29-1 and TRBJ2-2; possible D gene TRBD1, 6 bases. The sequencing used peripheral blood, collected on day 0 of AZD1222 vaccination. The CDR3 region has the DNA TGCAGCGTTGAGCCAGGGGACACCGGGGAGCTGTTTTTT. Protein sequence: CSVEPGDTGELFF.